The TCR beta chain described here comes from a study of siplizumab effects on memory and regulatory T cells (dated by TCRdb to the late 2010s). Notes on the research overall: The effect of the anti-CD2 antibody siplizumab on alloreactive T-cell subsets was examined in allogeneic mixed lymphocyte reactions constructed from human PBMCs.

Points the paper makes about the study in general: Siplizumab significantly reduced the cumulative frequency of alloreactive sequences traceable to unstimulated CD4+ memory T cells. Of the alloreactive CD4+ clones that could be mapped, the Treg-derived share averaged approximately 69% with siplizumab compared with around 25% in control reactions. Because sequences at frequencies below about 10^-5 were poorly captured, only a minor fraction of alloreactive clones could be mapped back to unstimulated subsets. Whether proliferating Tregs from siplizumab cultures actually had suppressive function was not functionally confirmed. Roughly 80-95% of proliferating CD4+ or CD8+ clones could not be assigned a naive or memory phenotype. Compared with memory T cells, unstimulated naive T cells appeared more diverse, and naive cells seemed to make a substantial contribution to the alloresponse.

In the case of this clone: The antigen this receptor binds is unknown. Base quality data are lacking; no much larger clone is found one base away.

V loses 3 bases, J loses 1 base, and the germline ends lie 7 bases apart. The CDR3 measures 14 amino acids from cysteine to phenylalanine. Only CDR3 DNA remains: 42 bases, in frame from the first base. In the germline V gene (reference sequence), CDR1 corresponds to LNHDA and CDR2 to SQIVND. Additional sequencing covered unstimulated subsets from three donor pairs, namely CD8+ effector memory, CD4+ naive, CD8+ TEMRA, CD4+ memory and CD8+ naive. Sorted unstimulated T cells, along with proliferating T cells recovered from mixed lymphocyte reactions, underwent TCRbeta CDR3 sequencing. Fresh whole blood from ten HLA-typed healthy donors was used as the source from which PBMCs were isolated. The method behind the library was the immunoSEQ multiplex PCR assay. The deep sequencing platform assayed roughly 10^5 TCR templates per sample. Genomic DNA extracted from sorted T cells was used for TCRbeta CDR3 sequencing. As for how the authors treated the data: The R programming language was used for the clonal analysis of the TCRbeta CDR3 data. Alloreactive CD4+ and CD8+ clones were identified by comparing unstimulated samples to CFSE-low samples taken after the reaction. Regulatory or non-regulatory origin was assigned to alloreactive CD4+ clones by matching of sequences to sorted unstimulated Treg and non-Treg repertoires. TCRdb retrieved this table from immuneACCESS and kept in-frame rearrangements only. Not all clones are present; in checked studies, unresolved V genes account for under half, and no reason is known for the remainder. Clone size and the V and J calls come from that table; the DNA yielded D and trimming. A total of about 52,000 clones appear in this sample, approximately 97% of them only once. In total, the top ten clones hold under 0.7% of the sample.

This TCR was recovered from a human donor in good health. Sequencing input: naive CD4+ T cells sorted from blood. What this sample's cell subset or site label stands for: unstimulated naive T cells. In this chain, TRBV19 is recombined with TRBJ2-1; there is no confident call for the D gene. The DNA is TGTGCCAGTAGTATCAGAGGATCCTACAATGAGCAGTTCTTC. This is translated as CASSIRGSYNEQFF.